Below, 27 T cell receptor beta chains from the same sample are listed, as sequenced in a study of T cell changes during pregnancy in multiple sclerosis. The assay was immunoSEQ multiplex PCR, and TCRdb's table has in-frame clones only and misses some. The sample contains fewer than 45,000 clones, 88% of which appear only once. The input for sequencing was CD8+ T cells from peripheral blood mononuclear cells, taken in the third trimester of pregnancy. Source of these receptors: a female donor with multiple sclerosis, enrolled in a pregnancy study.

The V gene is TRBV19, the J gene TRBJ1-1; D is unresolved. Looked up from germline, CDR1 is LNHDA and CDR2 is SQIVND (reference sequence). V lost 5 bases and J 5 bases, leaving 15 bases between the germline ends. The length of the CDR3 is 14 residues. The CDR3 region is CASSPVEGTTEAFF. In DNA, the CDR3 is TGTGCCAGTAGTCCGGTTGAGGGTACAACTGAAGCTTTCTTT.

V and J are TRBV4-3 and TRBJ1-2; D perhaps matches TRBD1 (5 bases). CDR1 is LGHNA, CDR2 YSLEER, per germline. V was trimmed by 2 bases and J by 4 bases, leaving 14 bases between them. CDR3 length equals 15 residues. The CDR3 loop is CASSQWDSAGYGYTF. DNA of the CDR3: TGCGCCAGCAGCCAATGGGACTCTGCCGGCTATGGCTACACCTTC.

V gene TRBV19 combines with J gene TRBJ2-1; D perhaps matches TRBD1 (7 bases). The V and J ends lost 2 bases and 6 bases respectively, with 17 bases between them. Germline values: CDR1 LNHDA, CDR2 SQIVND (reference sequence). The CDR3 has 16 amino acids. CDR3 DNA: TGTGCCAGTAGTATATCCCCAGGGGGGCTAGGCAATGAGCAGTTCTTC. Its translation: CASSISPGGLGNEQFF.

The chain carries TRBV2 and TRBJ2-7; D unresolved. Trimming removed 1 base at V and 0 bases at J, with 13 bases between. The germline CDR1 and CDR2 sequences are SNHLY and FYNNEI. The CDR3 is made up of 16 amino acids. The CDR3 sequence: CASSEGSLVSSYEQYF. For the CDR3, the DNA is TGTGCCAGCAGTGAAGGTAGTCTCGTAAGCTCCTACGAGCAGTACTTC.

V usage is TRBV9 and J usage is TRBJ2-5; TRBD2 aligns across 9 bases. V trimming: 2 bases; J trimming: 2 bases; junction bases outside the gene matches: 13. This CDR3 has 18 residues. Germline loops: CDR1 SGDLS, CDR2 YYNGEE. The CDR3 coding sequence is TGTGCCAGCAGCGTGGGTATAAGACTAGCGGCGTTACAAGAGACCCAGTACTTC. It yields the protein CASSVGIRLAALQETQYF.

The J gene is TRBJ2-2, the V gene TRBV29-1, with 9 nucleotides matching TRBD2. V was pared by 4 bases and J by 3 bases, with 3 bases of the junction left unmatched. CDR3 length: 14 residues. Germline V gene data show CDR1 as SQVTM and CDR2 as ANQGSEA. The CDR3 region is CSVGAGGDTGELFF. The CDR3 DNA is TGCAGCGTTGGGGCGGGGGGGGACACCGGGGAGCTGTTTTTT.

V gene TRBV7-9 combines with J gene TRBJ2-5; weak D call: TRBD1 (6 bases). Between the trimmed V and J ends, which lost 5 bases and 5 bases, there was a span of 21 bases. The CDR3 loop spans 16 amino acids. Germline V gene lookup returns CDR1 SEHNR and CDR2 FQNEAQ (reference sequence). Here the CDR3 DNA reads TGTGCCAGCAGCCCACCGCGTGGGGCAGGGGAGGAGACCCAGTACTTC. This gives the protein CASSPPRGAGEETQYF.

V is TRBV6-1 and J is TRBJ1-1; D possibly corresponds to TRBD1 (6 bases). This CDR3 is 15 amino acids long. The germline gives CDR1 MNHNS, CDR2 SASEGT. V lost 8 bases to trimming and J lost 3 bases, with 19 bases between them. The CDR3 here is CASQRRTGKDTEAFF. CDR3 sequence (DNA): TGTGCCAGCCAGAGACGTACAGGGAAGGACACTGAAGCTTTCTTT.

This clone was observed once. The V call is TRBV6-5, the J call TRBJ1-1; no reliable D call. The CDR3 totals 14 residues. V lost 0 bases to trimming and J lost 3 bases, with 8 bases between them. Germline V CDR1 and CDR2: MNHEY, SVGAGI. In DNA form, the CDR3 reads TGTGCCAGCAGTTACTCGGCGGGAGACACTGAAGCTTTCTTT. Encoded protein: CASSYSAGDTEAFF.

The genes are TRBV5-1 and TRBJ1-1, with TRBD1 matching 7 bases. CDR1 and CDR2 from the germline V gene are SGHRS and YFSETQ. CDR3 length: 14 amino acids. V was pared by 3 bases and J by 4 bases, with 6 bases of the junction left unmatched. CDR3 nucleotide sequence: TGCGCCAGCAGCTCGGGACAGCTGAGCACTGAAGCTTTCTTT. This encodes CASSSGQLSTEAFF.

The chain recombines TRBV6-6 with TRBJ2-7; maybe TRBD1 (6 bases). This CDR3 has 15 amino acids. Per the germline V gene, CDR1 is MNHNY and CDR2 is SVGAGI (reference sequence). Trimming took 6 bases from V and 4 from J, leaving 19 bases between them. CDR3 DNA: TGTGCCAGCAGCCCGGTGCATGGGGGCGGTTACGAGCAGTACTTC. Translating it yields CASSPVHGGGYEQYF.

The gene calls are TRBV10-3 and TRBJ2-7, with D uncertain. V was cut by 2 bases and J by 3 bases, with 11 bases left in between. CDR1 is ENHRY, CDR2 SYGVKD, per germline. The CDR3 spans 14 residues. CDR3 nucleotide sequence: TGTGCCATCAGTGAGATCGGGTTAGACTACGAGCAGTACTTC. Translated, it gives CAISEIGLDYEQYF.

The gene calls are TRBV6-6 and TRBJ1-6, with D tentatively TRBD1 (6 bases). The germline V gene encodes CDR1 MNHNY and CDR2 SVGAGI (reference sequence). The CDR3 has 15 residues. The V gene lost 5 bases and the J gene lost 12 bases, with 20 bases spanning the gap. The chain's CDR3 is CASSIIGTLDLPLHF. The CDR3 DNA sequence: TGTGCCAGCAGTATAATCGGGACACTCGATCTACCCCTCCACTTT.

V usage is TRBV2 and J usage is TRBJ1-2; TRBD1 matches at 7 bases. The CDR3 is 16 residues long. V lost 4 bases and J lost 4; bases outside the gene matches: 12. The germline CDR1 and CDR2 sequences are SNHLY and FYNNEI. The CDR3 here is CASSVFIRTGPYGYTF. The CDR3 coding sequence is TGTGCCAGCAGTGTTTTCATCCGGACAGGTCCCTATGGCTACACCTTC.

V and J are TRBV2 and TRBJ1-4; D is possibly TRBD1 (6 bases). The CDR3 runs 15 residues. In germline, CDR1 is SNHLY, CDR2 FYNNEI. V gave up 5 bases and J gave up 6 bases, with 16 bases separating them. CDR3 loop: CASSPTGPLYEKLFF. CDR3 coding DNA: TGTGCCAGCAGTCCAACAGGGCCTCTTTATGAAAAACTGTTTTTT.

This clone was seen a few times. The chain has TRBV5-5 and TRBJ2-1; 8 nucleotides agree with TRBD2. V gave up 0 bases and J gave up 10 bases; unmatched junction bases: 15. CDR3 length: 17 residues. From germline, CDR1 is SGHKS and CDR2 YYEKEE (reference sequence). CDR3 region: CASSLDRAGGQRGEQFF. In DNA form, the CDR3 reads TGTGCCAGCAGCTTGGATCGGGCGGGGGGCCAACGGGGAGAGCAGTTCTTC. Based on the CDR3 plus reference TRBV5-5 and TRBJ2-1, the full variable domain is DAGVTQSPTHLIKTRGQQVTLRCSPISGHKSVSWYQQVLGQGPQFIFQYYEKEERGRGNFPDRFSARQFPNYSSELNVNALLLGDSALYLCASSLDRAGGQRGEQFFGPGTRLTVL.

The V and J genes are TRBV27 and TRBJ1-2; 11 bases agree with TRBD1. The CDR3 loop spans 18 amino acids. V shed 5 bases, J shed 2 bases, and the junction held 13 bases outside the gene matches. CDR1 is MNHEY and CDR2 is SMNVEV in the germline V gene (reference sequence). The CDR3, as DNA: TGTGCCAGCAGTCCTACCCTTGGACAGGGGGCAGGAAACTATGGCTACACCTTC. Its translation: CASSPTLGQGAGNYGYTF.

This clone has only a few counts. The chain employs TRBV11-2 and TRBJ2-1, with D perhaps matching TRBD1 (5 bases). The CDR3 is 13 amino acids. Germline CDR1 reads SGHAT; CDR2 reads FQNNGV. Trimming took off 1 base at V and 8 bases at J, with 9 bases between the two ends. CDR3 sequence (DNA): TGTGCCAGCAGCTTAGCAGGGATTGATGAGCAGTTCTTC. Its protein is CASSLAGIDEQFF.

V gene TRBV5-6 combines with J gene TRBJ2-5, with TRBD1 identical over 9 bases. The end of the DNA fits TRBJ2-7 better, so the J call may be wrong. The CDR3 contains 17 residues. Germline values: CDR1 SGHDT, CDR2 YYEEEE. The CDR3, as DNA: TGTGCCAGCAGCCGAGATTGGACAGGGGTCAGGTCCTACGAGCAGTACTTC. Translating gives CASSRDWTGVRSYEQYF.

This chain connects TRBV7-9 to TRBJ2-5, with TRBD2 matching 7 bases. CDR1 is SEHNR and CDR2 is FQNEAQ in the germline V gene (reference sequence). V lost 3 bases and J lost 4; bases outside the gene matches: 11. The CDR3 is 16 residues long. The CDR3 sequence: CASSFGGGDLRETQYF. The CDR3 DNA reads TGTGCCAGCAGCTTCGGTGGGGGGGACCTCCGAGAGACCCAGTACTTC. Full variable domain (rest looked up from reference TRBV7-9 and TRBJ2-5): DTGVSQNPRHKITKRGQNVTFRCDPISEHNRLYWYRQTLGQGPEFLTYFQNEAQLEKSRLLSDRFSAERPKGSFSTLEIQRTEQGDSAMYLCASSFGGGDLRETQYFGPGTRLLVL.

The V and J genes are TRBV7-6 and TRBJ2-3; 11 bases align to TRBD2. The ends lost 5 bases at V and 2 bases at J; junction bases unmatched: 12. CDR3 length: 18 amino acids. CDR1 is SGHVS, CDR2 FNYEAQ, per germline. CDR3 nucleotide sequence: TGTGCCAGCAGCCCCGGGACTAGCGGTTCCGTTTACACAGATACGCAGTATTTT. Encoded protein: CASSPGTSGSVYTDTQYF.

The chain couples TRBV6-4 to TRBJ2-2; 11 bases match TRBD2. The CDR3 has 16 amino acids. V lost 0 bases, J lost 4 bases, and 1 base stayed unmatched. Germline loops: CDR1 MRHNA, CDR2 SNTAGT. CDR3 region: CASSDSLAGGTGELFF. CDR3 in DNA: TGTGCCAGCAGTGACTCTCTAGCGGGGGGCACCGGGGAGCTGTTTTTT.

CDR3 DNA sequence: TGTGCCAGCAGCGTAGTAACTACCTACAATGAGCAGTTCTTC. The encoded protein is CASSVVTTYNEQFF. The chain has TRBV9 and TRBJ2-1, with no clear D. V was clipped by 0 bases and J by 2 bases, with 6 bases between them. Germline V gene lookup returns CDR1 SGDLS and CDR2 YYNGEE. The CDR3 length is 14 residues. Based on the CDR3 plus reference TRBV9 and TRBJ2-1, the full variable domain is DSGVTQTPKHLITATGQRVTLRCSPRSGDLSVYWYQQSLDQGLQFLIQYYNGEERAKGNILERFSAQQFPDLHSELNLSSLELGDSALYFCASSVVTTYNEQFFGPGTRLTVL.

This sequence joins TRBV27 and TRBJ2-2; unclear D gene. The length of the CDR3 is 14 residues. V was pared by 0 bases and J by 3 bases, with 5 bases between. Germline V gene data show CDR1 as MNHEY and CDR2 as SMNVEV (reference sequence). The CDR3, as DNA: TGTGCCAGCAGTTTATCGGGCGACACCGGGGAGCTGTTTTTT. This codes for CASSLSGDTGELFF.

This clone was counted a single time. The gene calls are TRBV19 and TRBJ1-5, with D possibly matching TRBD1 (6 bases). The germline V and J ends were trimmed by 4 bases and 0 bases, with 19 bases remaining between them. The germline V gene has CDR1 LNHDA and CDR2 SQIVND (reference sequence). This CDR3 contains 18 residues. The CDR3 here is CASSTPPGTSYSNQPQHF. The DNA of the CDR3 is TGTGCCAGTAGTACGCCTCCCGGGACATCGTATAGCAATCAGCCCCAGCATTTT.

The chain carries TRBV27 and TRBJ2-7; 13 bases agree with TRBD2. The CDR3 contains 15 residues. Germline V gene sequence: CDR1 MNHEY, CDR2 SMNVEV (reference sequence). The V gene end was trimmed by 5 bases and the J gene end by 4 bases; junction bases not matched to a gene: 5. CDR3 amino acids: CASSQRTSGGYEQYF. The CDR3 bases are TGTGCCAGCAGTCAACGGACTAGCGGGGGATACGAGCAGTACTTC.

The rearrangement joins TRBV7-2 to TRBJ2-3, with 16 bases aligning to TRBD2. V gave up 1 base and J gave up 6 bases; unmatched junction bases: 7. Germline CDR1 reads SGHTA; CDR2 reads FQGNSA. The CDR3 has 18 residues. CDR3 nucleotides: TGTGCCAGCAGCTTAGTTGAGGGACTAGCGGGGGGGCATGATACGCAGTATTTT. This gives the protein CASSLVEGLAGGHDTQYF.